In this sample, the clone carrying this TCR beta chain turned up a few times. The data stem from a study of blood T cell repertoires in COVID-19. Study background: From the United States, Italy and Spain came samples of acute and convalescent COVID-19.

Patients from Seattle were sampled longitudinally, starting during active infection. As processed by the authors: From reference gene primer amplification, estimates of nucleated cell counts were derived. Assay: immunoSEQ multiplex PCR; the TCRdb copy retains only in-frame clones and omits some. That table furnishes V, J and clone size, whereas the DNA furnished D and trimming. The data contain over 90,000 clones, roughly 79% of them seen just once; the ten biggest clones take up under 5%. V was pared by 4 bases and J by 1 base, with 4 bases of the junction left unmatched. Germline-derived CDR1 and CDR2 are MNHNS and SASEGT. The CDR3 contains 16 residues.

The source material was peripheral blood. The TCR was taken from a man older than 75 with COVID-19, enrolled during active disease. The chain recombines TRBV6-1 with TRBJ2-2, with 9 bases lining up with TRBD2. CDR3 residues: CASSARAGGNTGELFF. The CDR3 DNA is TGTGCCAGCAGTGCGAGAGCGGGGGGGAACACCGGGGAGCTGTTTTTT.